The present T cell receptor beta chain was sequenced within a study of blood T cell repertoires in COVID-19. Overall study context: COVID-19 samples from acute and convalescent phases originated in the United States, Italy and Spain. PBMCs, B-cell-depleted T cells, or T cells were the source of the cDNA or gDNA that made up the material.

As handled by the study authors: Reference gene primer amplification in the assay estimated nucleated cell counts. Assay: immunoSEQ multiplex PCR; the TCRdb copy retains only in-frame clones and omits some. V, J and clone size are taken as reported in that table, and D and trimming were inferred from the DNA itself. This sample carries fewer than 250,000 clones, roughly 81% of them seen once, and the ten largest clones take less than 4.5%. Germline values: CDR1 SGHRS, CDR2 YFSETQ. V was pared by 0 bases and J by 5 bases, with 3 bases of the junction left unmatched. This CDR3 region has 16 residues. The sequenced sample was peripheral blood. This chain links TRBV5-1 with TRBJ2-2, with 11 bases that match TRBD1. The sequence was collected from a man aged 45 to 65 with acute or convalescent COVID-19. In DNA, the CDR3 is TGCGCCAGCAGCTTGGCCGGGACAGGGGGAACCGGGGAGCTGTTTTTT. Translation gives CASSLAGTGGTGELFF.